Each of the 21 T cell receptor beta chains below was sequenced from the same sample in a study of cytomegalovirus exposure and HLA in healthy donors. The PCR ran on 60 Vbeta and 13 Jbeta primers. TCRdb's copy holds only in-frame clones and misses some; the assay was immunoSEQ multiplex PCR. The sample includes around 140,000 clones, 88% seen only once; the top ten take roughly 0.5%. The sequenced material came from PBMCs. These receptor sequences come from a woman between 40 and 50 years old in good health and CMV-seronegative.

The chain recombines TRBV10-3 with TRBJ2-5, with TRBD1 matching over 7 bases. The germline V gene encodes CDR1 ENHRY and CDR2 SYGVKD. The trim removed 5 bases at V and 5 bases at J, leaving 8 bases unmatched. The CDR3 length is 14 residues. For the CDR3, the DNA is TGTGCCATCAGTTCACAGGGGATTGGTGAGACCCAGTACTTC. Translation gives CAISSQGIGETQYF.

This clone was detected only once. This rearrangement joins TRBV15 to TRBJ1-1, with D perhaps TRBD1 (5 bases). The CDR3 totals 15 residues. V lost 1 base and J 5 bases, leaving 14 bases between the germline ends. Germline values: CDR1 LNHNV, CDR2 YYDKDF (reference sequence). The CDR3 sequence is CATSRVGGWNTEAFF. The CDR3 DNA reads TGTGCCACCAGCAGAGTGGGGGGATGGAATACTGAAGCTTTCTTT.

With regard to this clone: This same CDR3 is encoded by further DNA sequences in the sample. The CDR3 bases are TGTGCCAGCAGCGTAGGGGGTACTAGCGGGCAAGAGACCCAGTACTTC. This gives the protein CASSVGGTSGQETQYF. This chain uses TRBV9 with TRBJ2-5, with TRBD2 matching over 9 bases. Unmatched junction bases numbered 5, after V lost 0 bases and J lost 2 bases. CDR1 and CDR2 from the germline V gene are SGDLS and YYNGEE. The CDR3 spans 16 residues.

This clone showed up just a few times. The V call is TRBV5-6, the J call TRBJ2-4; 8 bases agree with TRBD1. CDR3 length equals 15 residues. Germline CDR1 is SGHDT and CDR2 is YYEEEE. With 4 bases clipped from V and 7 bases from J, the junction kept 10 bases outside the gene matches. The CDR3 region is CASSRQGLGRNIQYF. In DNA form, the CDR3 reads TGTGCCAGCAGCCGACAGGGGCTTGGGAGGAACATTCAGTACTTC. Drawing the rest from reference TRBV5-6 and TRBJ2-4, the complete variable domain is DAGVTQSPTHLIKTRGQQVTLRCSPKSGHDTVSWYQQALGQGPQFIFQYYEEEERQRGNFPDRFSGHQFPNYSSELNVNALLLGDSALYLCASSRQGLGRNIQYFGAGTRLSVL.

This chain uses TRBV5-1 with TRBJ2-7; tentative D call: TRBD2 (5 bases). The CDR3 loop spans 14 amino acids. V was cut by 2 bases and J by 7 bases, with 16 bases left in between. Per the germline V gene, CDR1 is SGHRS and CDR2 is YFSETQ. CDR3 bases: TGCGCCAGCAGCTTAACTACGGGGATCACGGAGCAGTACTTC. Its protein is CASSLTTGITEQYF.

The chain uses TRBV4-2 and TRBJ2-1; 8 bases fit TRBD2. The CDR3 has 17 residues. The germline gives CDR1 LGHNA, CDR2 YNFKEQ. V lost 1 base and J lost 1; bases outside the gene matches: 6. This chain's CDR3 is CASSQGSAGVSYNEQFF. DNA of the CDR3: TGTGCCAGCAGCCAAGGATCAGCGGGAGTATCCTACAATGAGCAGTTCTTC.

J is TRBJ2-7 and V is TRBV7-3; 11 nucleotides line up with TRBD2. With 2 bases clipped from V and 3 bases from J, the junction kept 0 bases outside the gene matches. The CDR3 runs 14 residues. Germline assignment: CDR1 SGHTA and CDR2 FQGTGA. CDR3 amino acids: CASSLGLAGYEQYF. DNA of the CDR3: TGTGCCAGCAGCTTAGGACTAGCGGGCTACGAGCAGTACTTC.

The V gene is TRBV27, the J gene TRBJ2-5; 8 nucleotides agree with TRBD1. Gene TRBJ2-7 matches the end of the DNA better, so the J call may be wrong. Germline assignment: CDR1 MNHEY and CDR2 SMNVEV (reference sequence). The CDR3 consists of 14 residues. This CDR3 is CASRDYSRGREQYF. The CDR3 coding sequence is TGTGCCAGCAGGGACTATTCCAGGGGGCGCGAGCAGTACTTC.

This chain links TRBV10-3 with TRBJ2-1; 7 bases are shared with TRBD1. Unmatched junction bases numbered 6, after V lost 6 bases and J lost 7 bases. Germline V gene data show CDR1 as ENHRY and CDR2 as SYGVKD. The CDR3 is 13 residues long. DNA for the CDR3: TGTGCCATCAGGGACGGGACAGCGAATGAGCAGTTCTTC. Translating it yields CAIRDGTANEQFF.

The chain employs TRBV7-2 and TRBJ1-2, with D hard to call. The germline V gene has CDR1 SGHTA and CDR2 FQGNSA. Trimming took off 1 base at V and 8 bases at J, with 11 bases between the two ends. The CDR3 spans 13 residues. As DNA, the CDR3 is TGTGCCAGCAGCTTAGGAGGGATAGTGGGCTACACCTTC. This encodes CASSLGGIVGYTF.

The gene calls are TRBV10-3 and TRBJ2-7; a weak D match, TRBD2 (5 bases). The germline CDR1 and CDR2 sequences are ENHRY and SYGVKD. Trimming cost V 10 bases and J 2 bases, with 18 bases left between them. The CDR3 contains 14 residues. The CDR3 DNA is TGTGCCACCCGACTACGGCTAGCAGCCTACGAGCAGTACTTC. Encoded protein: CATRLRLAAYEQYF.

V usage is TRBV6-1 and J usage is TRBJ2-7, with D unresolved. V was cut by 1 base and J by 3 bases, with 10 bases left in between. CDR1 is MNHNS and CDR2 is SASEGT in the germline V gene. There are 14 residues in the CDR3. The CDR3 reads CASSEGPEIYEQYF. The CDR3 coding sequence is TGTGCCAGCAGTGAAGGGCCGGAGATCTACGAGCAGTACTTC.

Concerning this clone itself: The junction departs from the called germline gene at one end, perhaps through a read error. The CDR3 loop is CASSESGTGVF. CDR3 sequence (DNA): TGTGCCAGCAGCGAATCCGGGACGGGAGTCTTT. The chain joins TRBV11-3 to TRBJ1-1; tentatively, D is TRBD1 (5 bases). Looked up from germline, CDR1 is SGHNT and CDR2 is YENEEA. This CDR3 is built from 11 residues.

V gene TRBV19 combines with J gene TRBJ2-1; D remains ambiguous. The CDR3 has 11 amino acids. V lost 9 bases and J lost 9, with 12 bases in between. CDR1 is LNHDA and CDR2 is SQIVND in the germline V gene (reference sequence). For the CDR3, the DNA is TGTGCCAGCTCCGCTAGTGGTGAGCAGTTCTTC. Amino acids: CASSASGEQFF.

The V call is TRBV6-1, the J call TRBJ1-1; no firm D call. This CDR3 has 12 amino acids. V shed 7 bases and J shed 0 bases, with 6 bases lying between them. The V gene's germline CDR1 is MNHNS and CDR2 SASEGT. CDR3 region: CASKWLNTEAFF. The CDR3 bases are TGTGCCAGCAAATGGCTGAACACTGAAGCTTTCTTT.

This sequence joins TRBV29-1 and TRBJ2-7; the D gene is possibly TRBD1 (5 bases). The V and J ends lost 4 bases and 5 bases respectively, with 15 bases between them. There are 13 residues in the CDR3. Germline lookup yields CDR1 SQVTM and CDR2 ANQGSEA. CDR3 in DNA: TGCAGCGTTGCTGGGGCAGGGCTCGACGAGCAGTACTTC. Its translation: CSVAGAGLDEQYF.

CDR3 DNA: TGTGCCACCATCGGACAGGTAGGCTACGAGCAGTACTTC. This sequence encodes CATIGQVGYEQYF. The chain joins TRBV6-1 to TRBJ2-7; 7 bases align to TRBD1. The germline V gene encodes CDR1 MNHNS and CDR2 SASEGT. The V segment lost 10 bases and the J segment 3 bases; nucleotides outside the gene matches: 9. There are 13 residues in the CDR3.

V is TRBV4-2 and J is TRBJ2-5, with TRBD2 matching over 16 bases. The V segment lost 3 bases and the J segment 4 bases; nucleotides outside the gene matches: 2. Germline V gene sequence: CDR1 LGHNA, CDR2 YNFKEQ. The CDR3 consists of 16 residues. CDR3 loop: CASSQGTSGRVETQYF. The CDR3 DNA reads TGTGCCAGCAGCCAGGGGACTAGCGGGAGGGTAGAGACCCAGTACTTC.

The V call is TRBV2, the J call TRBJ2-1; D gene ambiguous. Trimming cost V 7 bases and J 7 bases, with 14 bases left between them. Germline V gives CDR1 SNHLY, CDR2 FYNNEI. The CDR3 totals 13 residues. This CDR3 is CASMGLERNEQFF. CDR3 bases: TGTGCCAGCATGGGCCTTGAAAGGAATGAGCAGTTCTTC.

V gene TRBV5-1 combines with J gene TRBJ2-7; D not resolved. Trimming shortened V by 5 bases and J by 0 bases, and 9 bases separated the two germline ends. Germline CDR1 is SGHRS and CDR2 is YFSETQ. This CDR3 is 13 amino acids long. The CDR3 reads CASRPGSSYEQYF. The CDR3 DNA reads TGCGCCAGCAGGCCGGGTAGCTCCTACGAGCAGTACTTC.

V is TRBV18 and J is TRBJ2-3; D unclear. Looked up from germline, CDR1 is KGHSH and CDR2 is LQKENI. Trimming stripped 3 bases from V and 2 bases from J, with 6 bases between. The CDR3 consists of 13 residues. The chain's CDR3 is CASSPQDTDTQYF. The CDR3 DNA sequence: TGTGCCAGCTCACCGCAGGACACAGATACGCAGTATTTT.